This T cell receptor (beta chain) was sequenced during a study of blood T cell repertoires in COVID-19. Study in general: Sites in the United States, Italy and Spain provided acute and convalescent COVID-19 samples. The cDNA or gDNA used as material had been derived from T cells, B-cell-depleted T cells, or PBMCs.

The Seattle patients, enrolled during active infection, were followed longitudinally. In the authors' methods: For nucleated cells, counts were estimated from reference gene primer amplification. Profiled with immunoSEQ multiplex PCR; TCRdb holds only in-frame clones, not every one. V and J calls plus clone size are reproduced from that table; the DNA served to infer D and trimming. Of 350,000 to 400,000 clones in the sample, around 88% are singletons; the top ten hold about 7%. The clonotype was recovered from a woman aged 60-75 years with COVID-19, enrolled during active disease. The source material was peripheral blood.

CDR3 protein: CASKPGTYNSPLHF. CDR3 in DNA: TGTGCCAGTAAACCAGGAACCTATAATTCACCCCTCCACTTT. The rearrangement uses TRBV19 and TRBJ1-6; no reliable D call. The CDR3 length is 14 residues. Germline V CDR1 and CDR2: LNHDA, SQIVND (reference sequence). The V and J ends lost 7 bases and 2 bases respectively, with 9 bases between them.